This T cell receptor beta chain was captured by sequencing in a study of glioma-infiltrating T cells after dendritic cell vaccination. The V gene's germline CDR1 is MNHEY and CDR2 SMNVEV (reference sequence). Trimming shortened V by 4 bases and J by 7 bases, and 13 bases separated the two germline ends. The CDR3 loop spans 13 amino acids. Clones were read by immunoSEQ multiplex PCR, and TCRdb kept only the in-frame ones, dropping some. The sample has some 78,000 clones; 75% to 90% are singletons. The time point here: after dendritic cell vaccination, including at tumor progression/relapse. This TCR was recovered from a human donor with glioblastoma. Sequencing was performed on blood, taken after dendritic cell vaccination. The chain links TRBV27 to TRBJ2-5; D call uncertain. CDR3 amino acids: CASSSTGGGTQYF. The CDR3 DNA reads as TGTGCCAGCAGTTCCACGGGTGGTGGGACCCAGTACTTC.